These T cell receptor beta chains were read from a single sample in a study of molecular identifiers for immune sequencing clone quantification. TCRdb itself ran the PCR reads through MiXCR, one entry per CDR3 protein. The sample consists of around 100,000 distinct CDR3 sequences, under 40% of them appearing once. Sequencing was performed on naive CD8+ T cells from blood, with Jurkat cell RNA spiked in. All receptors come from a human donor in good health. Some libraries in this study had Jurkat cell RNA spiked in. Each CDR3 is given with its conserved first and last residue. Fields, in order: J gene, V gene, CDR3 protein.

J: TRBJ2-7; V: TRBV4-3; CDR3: CASSHLPHWGEQYF
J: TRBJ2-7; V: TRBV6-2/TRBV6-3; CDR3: CASSYSIGDGVSEQYF
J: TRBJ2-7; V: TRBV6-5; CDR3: CASSWTGLPSYEQYF
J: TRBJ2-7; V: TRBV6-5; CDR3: CASSYGESSYEQYF
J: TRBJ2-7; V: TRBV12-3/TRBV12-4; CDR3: CASSHTGVWDEQYF
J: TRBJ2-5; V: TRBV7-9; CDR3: CASSRSRGKETQYF
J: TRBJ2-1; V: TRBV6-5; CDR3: CASKEGLPNNEQFF
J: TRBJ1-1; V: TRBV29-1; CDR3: CSAFPGDFNTEAFF
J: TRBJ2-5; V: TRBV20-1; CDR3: CSARGLAMLETQYF
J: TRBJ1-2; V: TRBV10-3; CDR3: CAISESPQESDGYTF
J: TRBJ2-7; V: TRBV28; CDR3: CASSLLPSRQGSYEQYF
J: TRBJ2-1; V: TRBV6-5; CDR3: CASSYSDSIPYEQFF
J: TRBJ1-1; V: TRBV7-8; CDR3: CAGSRQGAGRVNTEAFF
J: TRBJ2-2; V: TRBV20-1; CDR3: CSAEGTSGTGELNF
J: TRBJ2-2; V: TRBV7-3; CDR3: CASSPTLAGELFF
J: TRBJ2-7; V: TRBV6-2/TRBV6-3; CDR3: CASCSSYELYF
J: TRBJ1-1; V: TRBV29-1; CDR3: CSVGPGGEVTEAFF
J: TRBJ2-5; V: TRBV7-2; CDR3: CASSIGGEEPQYF
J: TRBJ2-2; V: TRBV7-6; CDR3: CASSSAGTGYTGELFF
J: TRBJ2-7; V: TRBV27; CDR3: CASSSLSLLAESYEQYF
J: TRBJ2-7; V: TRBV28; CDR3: CASSLGVVQVAYEQYF
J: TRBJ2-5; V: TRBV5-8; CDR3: CASSLRTPQDTQYF
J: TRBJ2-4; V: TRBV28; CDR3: CASSSASGRAGIQYF
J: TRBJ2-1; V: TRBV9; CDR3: CASSVEGSVNNEQFF
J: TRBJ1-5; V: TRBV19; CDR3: CASSQIRGGNQPQHF
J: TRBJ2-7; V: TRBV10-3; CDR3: CAFSESPGSSYEQYF
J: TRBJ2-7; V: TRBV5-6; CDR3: CASSLLETPSYEQYF